Each of the 28 T cell receptor beta chains below was sequenced from the same sample in a study of T-cell memory formation after mild COVID-19. TCRdb reprocessed the 5' RACE reads via MiXCR and lists one record per CDR3 protein. This table has more than 250,000 distinct CDR3 sequences, roughly a sixth appearing once. The sample was PBMCs or a T cell subset sorted from them (not recorded which). These receptors came from a man younger than 35 who had mild COVID-19 (a few samples of this study predate the infection). Cell type and time point are not known.

This clonotype was counted between two and nine times. The J gene is TRBJ2-2, the V gene TRBV24-1, with D perhaps matching TRBD2 (5 bases). V was trimmed by 6 bases and J by 2 bases, leaving 15 bases between them. Germline assignment: CDR1 KGHDR and CDR2 SFDVKD. This CDR3 has 16 amino acids. CDR3 protein: CATSLSGVHNTGELFF. The DNA of the CDR3 is TGTGCCACCAGTTTGTCCGGGGTCCATAACACCGGGGAGCTGTTTTTT.

This clonotype was detected a few times. The chain joins TRBV5-1 to TRBJ1-2; D may be TRBD1 (6 bases). CDR1 and CDR2 (germline): SGHRS, YFSETQ. V was shortened by 1 base and J by 3 bases, with 13 bases between the two germline ends. This CDR3 has 15 amino acids. In nucleotides, the CDR3 is TGCGCCAGCAGCTTGCCTTCAGGGACACACTATGGCTACACCTTC. It translates to CASSLPSGTHYGYTF.

The rearrangement joins TRBV7-9 to TRBJ1-1, with TRBD1 matching over 7 bases. Germline loops: CDR1 SEHNR, CDR2 FQNEAQ (reference sequence). V lost 5 bases and J lost 3; bases outside the gene matches: 6. This CDR3 contains 14 residues. The CDR3 sequence: CASSRQGIDTEAFF. Here the CDR3 DNA reads TGTGCCAGCAGCCGACAGGGTATAGACACTGAAGCTTTCTTT.

This clonotype was detected only a few times. The rearrangement links TRBV6-6 to TRBJ1-3; D call uncertain. This CDR3 region has 13 residues. The germline gives CDR1 MNHNY, CDR2 SVGAGI (reference sequence). V lost 10 bases, J lost 2 bases, and 12 bases lay in between. The CDR3 DNA reads TGTGCCACGAAGGGCCTAACTGGAAACACCATATATTTT. It translates to CATKGLTGNTIYF.

The rearrangement links TRBV4-1 to TRBJ2-3; TRBD2 matches at 8 bases. CDR3 length equals 17 residues. Trimming at V came to 1 base and at J to 4 bases, leaving 10 bases not matched to a gene. In germline, CDR1 is MGHRA, CDR2 YSYEKL. CDR3 sequence (DNA): TGCGCCAGCAGCCAAGCAAGCCGCGGGGGGTGGGCAGATACGCAGTATTTT. It codes for CASSQASRGGWADTQYF.

V usage is TRBV3-1 and J usage is TRBJ1-5; no definite D call. The germline V gene has CDR1 LGHDT and CDR2 YNNKEL (reference sequence). The CDR3 runs 15 residues. V was pared by 1 base and J by 6 bases, with 13 bases between. This CDR3 reads CASSQGDRWGQPQHF. CDR3 DNA: TGTGCCAGCAGCCAAGGAGACCGATGGGGTCAGCCCCAGCATTTT.

V and J are TRBV7-2 and TRBJ2-2; D gene unclear. V was trimmed by 2 bases and J by 6 bases, leaving 10 bases between them. There are 14 residues in the CDR3. In germline, CDR1 is SGHTA, CDR2 FQGNSA. CDR3 protein: CASSLQWHSGELFF. The CDR3 region has the DNA TGTGCCAGCAGCTTACAGTGGCATTCCGGGGAGCTGTTTTTT.

This clonotype came up a few times. The gene calls are TRBV7-2 and TRBJ2-6; D is unresolved. The CDR3 totals 16 residues. Per germline, CDR1 SGHTA and CDR2 FQGNSA. Trimming stripped 5 bases from V and 0 bases from J, with 11 bases between. This CDR3 is CASSNRVASGANVLTF. The CDR3 coding sequence is TGTGCCAGCAGCAACCGGGTCGCCTCTGGGGCCAACGTCCTGACTTTC.

Of note for this clonotype: The junction does not match germline at one end; this may be a read error. The V gene is TRBV5-1, the J gene TRBJ2-2; D unresolved. This CDR3 has 15 residues. The germline CDR1 and CDR2 sequences are SGHRS and YFSETQ. The CDR3 loop is CASSTWPDYTGELFF. In DNA form, the CDR3 reads TGCGCCAGCAGCACGTGGCCGGATTACACTGGGGAGCTGTTTTTT. Full variable domain (missing parts from reference TRBV5-1 and TRBJ2-2): KAGVTQTPRYLIKTRGQQVTLSCSPISGHRSVSWYQQTPGQGLQFLFEYFSETQRNKGNFPGRFSGRQFSNSRSEMNVSTLELGDSALYLCASSTWPDYTGELFFGEGSRLTVL.

The chain employs TRBV7-2 and TRBJ2-1; 7 bases line up with TRBD2. The CDR3 sequence is 14 residues long. Germline V gives CDR1 SGHTA, CDR2 FQGNSA. J was trimmed by 2 bases and V by 8 bases; bases with no gene match: 6. This CDR3 reads CASRPGGTYNEQFF. The CDR3 DNA reads as TGTGCCAGCCGCCCCGGGGGGACCTACAATGAGCAGTTCTTC.

This chain uses TRBV27 with TRBJ1-5; weak D call: TRBD1 (6 bases). Germline-derived CDR1 and CDR2 are MNHEY and SMNVEV (reference sequence). The CDR3 is made up of 14 amino acids. V was shortened by 5 bases and J by 7 bases, with 15 bases between the two germline ends. The CDR3 sequence is CASSPQGMVQPQHF. The CDR3 nucleotides are TGTGCCAGCAGTCCGCAGGGGATGGTCCAGCCCCAGCATTTT.

The V gene is TRBV20-1, the J gene TRBJ2-1; 12 bases are shared with TRBD2. V dropped 1 base and J dropped 10; count of bases not matched to a gene: 5. The germline V gene encodes CDR1 DFQATT and CDR2 SNEGSKA (reference sequence). This CDR3 is built from 14 residues. The CDR3 reads CSARGLAGDYEQFF. CDR3 coding DNA: TGCAGTGCTAGAGGACTAGCGGGGGATTACGAGCAGTTCTTC.

The rearrangement uses TRBV6-5 and TRBJ1-1; 8 bases are shared with TRBD1. In germline, CDR1 is MNHEY, CDR2 SVGAGI. The CDR3 is 13 residues long. V was pared by 5 bases and J by 6 bases, with 5 bases of the junction left unmatched. The CDR3 loop reads CASSAQQGAEAFF. The DNA for the CDR3 is TGTGCCAGCAGTGCACAACAGGGGGCTGAAGCTTTCTTT.

The chain recombines TRBV20-1 with TRBJ2-3, with 8 bases lining up with TRBD1. The CDR3 extends over 17 amino acids. V trimming: 4 bases; J trimming: 0 bases; junction bases outside the gene matches: 12. CDR1 and CDR2 (germline): DFQATT, SNEGSKA (reference sequence). For the CDR3, the DNA is TGCAGTGCTAATACCGTTGAGACAGGGGTCAGCACAGATACGCAGTATTTT. Its translation: CSANTVETGVSTDTQYF.

The chain is built from TRBV28 and TRBJ1-1, with a tentative D call TRBD1 (5 bases). CDR3 length equals 13 residues. Germline loops: CDR1 MDHEN, CDR2 SYDVKM. The V end was cut by 4 bases, the J end by 4 bases, with 10 bases between. The CDR3: CASSSSGGTEAFF. In nucleotides, the CDR3 is TGTGCCAGCAGTTCCTCGGGGGGCACTGAAGCTTTCTTT.

Many counts were recorded for this clonotype. The CDR3 nucleotides read TGTGCCAGCAGCCCTACTTGGATCCAAGAGACCCAGTACTTC. The encoded protein is CASSPTWIQETQYF. J is TRBJ2-5 and V is TRBV3-1; no definite D call. V gave up 4 bases and J gave up 1 base, with 10 bases separating them. Germline CDR1 is LGHDT and CDR2 is YNNKEL (reference sequence). This CDR3 spans 14 amino acids.

This chain links TRBV5-1 with TRBJ2-1; 12 bases align to TRBD2. CDR1 and CDR2 from the germline V gene are SGHRS and YFSETQ. CDR3 length: 15 residues. The V gene end was trimmed by 4 bases and the J gene end by 9 bases; junction bases not matched to a gene: 8. The CDR3 DNA follows: TGCGCCAGCAGCCCCCGGACTAGCGGGGTATCTGAGCAGTTCTTC. Amino acid sequence: CASSPRTSGVSEQFF.

This clonotype was seen only a few times. The chain couples TRBV3-1 to TRBJ2-3; possibly TRBD2 for D (5 bases). The germline CDR1 and CDR2 sequences are LGHDT and YNNKEL (reference sequence). The CDR3 runs 16 residues. Trimming removed 2 bases from V and 1 base from J, with 13 bases in between. The CDR3 DNA follows: TGTGCCAGCAGCCAAAGTCGGGGATGGGGCACAGATACGCAGTATTTT. The encoded protein is CASSQSRGWGTDTQYF.

This chain connects TRBV29-1 to TRBJ1-2; the D gene is possibly TRBD1 (5 bases). V shed 4 bases and J shed 7 bases, with 16 bases lying between them. The CDR3 runs 13 residues. CDR1 and CDR2 from the germline V gene are SQVTM and ANQGSEA. CDR3 protein: CSVVRDHEGGYTF. DNA of the CDR3: TGCAGCGTTGTCCGGGACCACGAGGGTGGCTACACCTTC.

The chain couples TRBV7-2 to TRBJ2-3, with 10 bases identical to TRBD1. Germline V gene lookup returns CDR1 SGHTA and CDR2 FQGNSA. CDR3 size: 15 residues. The V gene end was trimmed by 6 bases and the J gene end by 4 bases; junction bases not matched to a gene: 7. The CDR3 coding sequence is TGTGCCAGCAGTCCTTGGGACAGGGGTGCAGATACGCAGTATTTT. Translated, it gives CASSPWDRGADTQYF.

V gene TRBV20-1 combines with J gene TRBJ2-3, with 8 bases matching TRBD2. Per the germline V gene, CDR1 is DFQATT and CDR2 is SNEGSKA (reference sequence). Trimming cost V 5 bases and J 4 bases; bases outside gene matches: 2. This CDR3 is 12 amino acids long. The CDR3 coding sequence is TGCAGTGCTGGGACTAGTTCAGATACGCAGTATTTT. Protein: CSAGTSSDTQYF.

This clonotype was seen only a few times. V is TRBV9 and J is TRBJ1-2; no clear D gene. Germline CDR1 and CDR2: SGDLS and YYNGEE. The CDR3 consists of 13 residues. Trimming took 2 bases from V and 2 from J, leaving 7 bases between them. This CDR3 is CASSVSPNYGYTF. As DNA, the CDR3 is TGTGCCAGCAGCGTCAGCCCAAACTATGGCTACACCTTC.

This chain links TRBV30 with TRBJ2-7, with D possibly being TRBD1 (6 bases). The germline gives CDR1 GTSNPN, CDR2 SVGIG (reference sequence). The CDR3 runs 13 residues. Between the trimmed V and J ends, which lost 2 bases and 2 bases, there was a span of 10 bases. This CDR3 reads CAWSLGQTYEQYF. The CDR3 DNA reads as TGTGCCTGGAGTTTAGGACAGACCTACGAGCAGTACTTC.

This clonotype showed up just a few times. The rearrangement links TRBV7-2 to TRBJ2-2; D is ambiguous. Germline CDR1 reads SGHTA; CDR2 reads FQGNSA. Trimming removed 6 bases at V and 3 bases at J, with 17 bases between. CDR3 size: 16 residues. The CDR3 coding sequence is TGTGCCAGCAGACGAGACCCGGGCCAGTACACCGGGGAGCTGTTTTTT. The encoded protein is CASRRDPGQYTGELFF.

This chain links TRBV29-1 with TRBJ1-2; 10 bases map to TRBD1. Germline trimming cut 7 bases from V and 8 bases from J; bases unmatched to any gene: 13. Germline V gene sequence: CDR1 SQVTM, CDR2 ANQGSEA. The CDR3 runs to 14 residues. The CDR3 spells CSGDPGTGEGGYTF. As DNA, the CDR3 is TGCAGCGGCGACCCCGGGACAGGGGAGGGGGGCTACACCTTC.

There are a few counts of this clonotype. This chain links TRBV7-9 with TRBJ1-5; no firm D call. Per germline, CDR1 SEHNR and CDR2 FQNEAQ (reference sequence). V was clipped by 2 bases and J by 7 bases, with 9 bases between them. The CDR3 has 13 amino acids. CDR3 nucleotide sequence: TGTGCCAGCAGCTTAATGGGAGGGCAGCCCCAGCATTTT. Its translation is CASSLMGGQPQHF.

This clonotype occurred a few times. V gene TRBV4-1 combines with J gene TRBJ2-7; D uncertain. Germline CDR1 reads MGHRA; CDR2 reads YSYEKL. V was cut by 4 bases and J by 2 bases, with 9 bases left in between. The length of the CDR3 is 13 residues. The CDR3 here is CASSPRSAYEQYV. CDR3 nucleotides: TGCGCCAGCAGCCCTCGGTCGGCCTACGAGCAGTACGTC.

In this sample, this clonotype is large. The junction shows a germline mismatch at one end, possibly a read error. V and J are TRBV6-6 and TRBJ1-4; 7 nucleotides line up with TRBD1. Germline V gives CDR1 MNHNY, CDR2 SVGAGI (reference sequence). The CDR3 sequence is 18 residues long. The CDR3 sequence is CASSHSLQGTATNEKLFF. The CDR3 nucleotides read TGTGCCAGCAGTCACTCCCTACAGGGGACAGCAACTAATGAAAAACTGTTTTTT.